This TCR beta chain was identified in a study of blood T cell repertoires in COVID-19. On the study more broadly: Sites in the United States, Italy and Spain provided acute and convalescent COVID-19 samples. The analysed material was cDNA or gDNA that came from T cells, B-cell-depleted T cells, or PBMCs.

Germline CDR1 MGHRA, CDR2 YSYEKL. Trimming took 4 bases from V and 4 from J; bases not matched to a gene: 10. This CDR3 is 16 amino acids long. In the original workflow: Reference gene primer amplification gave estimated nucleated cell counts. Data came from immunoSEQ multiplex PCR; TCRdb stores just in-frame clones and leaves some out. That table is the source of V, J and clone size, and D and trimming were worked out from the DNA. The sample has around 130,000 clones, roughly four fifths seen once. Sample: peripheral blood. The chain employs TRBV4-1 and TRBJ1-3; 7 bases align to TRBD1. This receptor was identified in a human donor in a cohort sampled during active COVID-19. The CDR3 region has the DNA TGCGCCAGCAGCCGGACACAGGGGTTAACAGGAAACACCATATATTTT. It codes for CASSRTQGLTGNTIYF.